Each of the 21 T cell receptor beta chains below was sequenced from the same sample in a study of a mutant IDH1 vaccine in newly diagnosed glioma (dated by TCRdb to about 2021). To prepare the library, the immunoSEQ multiplex PCR assay was applied. Here the immuneACCESS table is served through TCRdb, limited to in-frame sequences with V and J called. Missing clones are a known gap in these copies; in checked studies unresolved V genes cover under half, and the rest lacks a known reason. The sample profile shows around 66,000 clones; roughly 80% of them were found once. The top ten hold 5% to 6.5% of the sample. These receptors have no known antigen. The time point label here, explained by the study, means: week 11, during vaccination. Every vaccine dose consisted of 300 ug of a 20-mer mutant IDH1 peptide in Montanide, administered subcutaneously together with topical imiquimod. This material consisted of PBMCs, taken from a glioma patient whose treatment included an IDH1 peptide vaccine. All receptors derive from a man aged 45-60 years with glioma.

V gene TRBV19 combines with J gene TRBJ2-7; D is perhaps TRBD1 (5 bases). V lost 3 bases to trimming and J lost 6 bases, with 12 bases between them. This CDR3 is built from 13 residues. Germline V CDR1 and CDR2: LNHDA, SQIVND (reference sequence). DNA of the CDR3: TGTGCCAGTAGTATTCTGACAGCCGGCGAGCAGTACTTC. Encoded protein: CASSILTAGEQYF.

V and J are TRBV6-5 and TRBJ2-5, with D perhaps matching TRBD2 (5 bases). Trimming cost V 1 base and J 0 bases, with 9 bases left between them. Germline V gene data show CDR1 as MNHEY and CDR2 as SVGAGI. CDR3 size: 15 residues. The CDR3 loop reads CASSYLSGDQETQYF. The CDR3 nucleotides read TGTGCCAGCAGTTACTTGAGCGGAGACCAAGAGACCCAGTACTTC.

V is TRBV15 and J is TRBJ2-5; D call uncertain. Germline V gene data show CDR1 as LNHNV and CDR2 as YYDKDF (reference sequence). The CDR3 loop spans 16 amino acids. Trimming left V 0 bases short and J 2 bases short, with 13 bases between. The CDR3 loop is CATSRDRSFFQETQYF. CDR3 DNA sequence: TGTGCCACCAGCAGAGATCGGAGTTTTTTTCAAGAGACCCAGTACTTC.

V is TRBV5-4 and J is TRBJ2-7, with D possibly TRBD1 on 6 matching bases. V lost 1 base and J lost 4, with 12 bases in between. Germline values: CDR1 SGHNT, CDR2 YYREEE (reference sequence). The CDR3 loop spans 14 amino acids. The CDR3 region has the DNA TGTGCCAGCAGCTTGTGGCCAGGGGAGTACGAGCAGTACTTC. Residues: CASSLWPGEYEQYF. Full variable domain (outside the CDR3, taken from reference TRBV5-4 and TRBJ2-7): ETGVTQSPTHLIKTRGQQVTLRCSSQSGHNTVSWYQQALGQGPQFIFQYYREEENGRGNFPPRFSGLQFPNYSSELNVNALELDDSALYLCASSLWPGEYEQYFGPGTRLTVT.

The chain is built from TRBV19 and TRBJ2-1; 7 bases agree with TRBD1. The ends lost 2 bases at V and 1 base at J; junction bases unmatched: 2. The V gene's germline CDR1 is LNHDA and CDR2 SQIVND (reference sequence). This CDR3 has 15 residues. CDR3 sequence reads: CASSIPGGSYNEQFF. In DNA form, the CDR3 reads TGTGCCAGTAGTATACCAGGGGGTTCCTACAATGAGCAGTTCTTC. Based on the CDR3 plus reference TRBV19 and TRBJ2-1, the full variable domain is DGGITQSPKYLFRKEGQNVTLSCEQNLNHDAMYWYRQDPGQGLRLIYYSQIVNDFQKGDIAEGYSVSREKKESFPLTVTSAQKNPTAFYLCASSIPGGSYNEQFFGPGTRLTVL.

The chain couples TRBV7-9 to TRBJ2-7, with a weak D call TRBD2 (7 bases). There are 13 residues in the CDR3. Germline V lookup: CDR1 SEHNR, CDR2 FQNEAQ (reference sequence). V lost 5 bases and J lost 5, with 13 bases in between. The CDR3 nucleotides read TGTGCCAGCAGCGGGGGGGGCAGGCACGAGCAGTACTTC. Its translation is CASSGGGRHEQYF.

The V and J genes are TRBV7-9 and TRBJ2-1; TRBD2 is a possible D gene (5 bases). Germline lookup yields CDR1 SEHNR and CDR2 FQNEAQ (reference sequence). The V and J ends lost 4 bases and 4 bases respectively, with 17 bases between them. CDR3 length equals 16 residues. CDR3 nucleotides: TGTGCCAGCAGCTCTCCCTCGGGAACCATTTACAATGAGCAGTTCTTC. Encoded protein: CASSSPSGTIYNEQFF.

The J gene is TRBJ1-2, the V gene TRBV19; D is unclear. CDR1 LNHDA and CDR2 SQIVND come from the germline V gene (reference sequence). The CDR3 length is 16 residues. V lost 6 bases, J lost 4 bases, and 21 bases lay in between. CDR3 residues: CASRRAASELSYGYTF. Written as DNA, the CDR3 is TGTGCCAGTAGGCGGGCAGCCTCCGAACTTTCCTATGGCTACACCTTC.

As DNA, the CDR3 is TGTGCCAGCAGCTCTAGGGACAGGGGACGGACAGATACGCAGTATTTT. Translating gives CASSSRDRGRTDTQYF. The chain employs TRBV28 and TRBJ2-3; 10 nucleotides agree with TRBD1. The germline CDR1 and CDR2 sequences are MDHEN and SYDVKM. The CDR3 runs to 16 residues. The V segment lost 6 bases and the J segment 3 bases; nucleotides outside the gene matches: 9.

This chain uses TRBV15 with TRBJ2-3; TRBD2 might be the D (5 bases). V shed 3 bases and J shed 2 bases, with 9 bases lying between them. The CDR3 has 14 amino acids. The germline V gene has CDR1 LNHNV and CDR2 YYDKDF (reference sequence). This CDR3 is CATSSTSNTDTQYF. In DNA form, the CDR3 reads TGTGCCACCAGCAGTACTAGTAACACAGATACGCAGTATTTT.

This chain uses TRBV19 with TRBJ2-4, with 7 positions matching TRBD2. Germline values: CDR1 LNHDA, CDR2 SQIVND (reference sequence). Losses at the gene ends were 7 bases for V and 3 bases for J; bases not matched to a gene: 9. This CDR3 is 15 amino acids long. The CDR3 DNA is TGTGCCAGTACCCCTCGGGGGAGGGACAAAAACATTCAGTACTTC. Translated: CASTPRGRDKNIQYF.

The CDR3 DNA is TGTGCCACCAGCAGAGATAAAGGCGGGGGGATTAACACAGATACGCAGTATTTT. This sequence encodes CATSRDKGGGINTDTQYF. V and J are TRBV15 and TRBJ2-3; 8 bases align to TRBD2. The germline V gene has CDR1 LNHNV and CDR2 YYDKDF (reference sequence). The CDR3 extends over 18 amino acids. With 0 bases clipped from V and 2 bases from J, the junction kept 10 bases outside the gene matches.

This chain links TRBV9 with TRBJ2-3; 9 bases align to TRBD2. Trimming removed 3 bases from V and 4 bases from J; junction bases left unmatched: 3. Germline CDR1 and CDR2: SGDLS and YYNGEE. The CDR3 consists of 14 residues. CDR3 nucleotides: TGTGCCAGCAGCGATAGCGGGGGCCCAGATACGCAGTATTTT. It specifies CASSDSGGPDTQYF. Complete variable domain (other parts from reference TRBV9 and TRBJ2-3): DSGVTQTPKHLITATGQRVTLRCSPRSGDLSVYWYQQSLDQGLQFLIQYYNGEERAKGNILERFSAQQFPDLHSELNLSSLELGDSALYFCASSDSGGPDTQYFGPGTRLTVL.

This clone was seen a few times. The sample has other DNA sequences that encode this CDR3 too. The CDR3 here is CASSLSPYNEQFF. The CDR3 region has the DNA TGCGCCAGCAGCTTGTCCCCCTACAATGAGCAGTTCTTC. This chain uses TRBV5-1 with TRBJ2-1; D not resolved. The germline CDR1 and CDR2 sequences are SGHRS and YFSETQ. Trimming pared 1 base from V and 2 bases from J, leaving 4 bases between. This CDR3 is built from 13 residues. Full variable domain (rest looked up from reference TRBV5-1 and TRBJ2-1): KAGVTQTPRYLIKTRGQQVTLSCSPISGHRSVSWYQQTPGQGLQFLFEYFSETQRNKGNFPGRFSGRQFSNSRSEMNVSTLELGDSALYLCASSLSPYNEQFFGPGTRLTVL.

The chain uses TRBV6-6 and TRBJ2-1; a possible D gene is TRBD1 (6 bases). Germline CDR1 reads MNHNY; CDR2 reads SVGAGI (reference sequence). The CDR3 length is 15 residues. Trimming removed 7 bases at V and 7 bases at J, with 20 bases between. CDR3: CASTLSPIGGNEQFF. CDR3 in DNA: TGTGCCAGCACGCTTTCTCCTATAGGGGGAAATGAGCAGTTCTTC.

The V gene is TRBV5-6, the J gene TRBJ2-1; possible D gene TRBD2, 6 bases. Trimming stripped 6 bases from V and 0 bases from J, with 13 bases between. This CDR3 has 15 residues. The germline gives CDR1 SGHDT, CDR2 YYEEEE. The CDR3 loop reads CASNIRDSSYNEQFF. The CDR3 region has the DNA TGTGCCAGCAACATCCGGGACTCCTCCTACAATGAGCAGTTCTTC.

The chain employs TRBV18 and TRBJ2-7; D remains unclear. The CDR3 has 15 amino acids. With 2 bases removed from V and 7 bases from J, the gap between germline ends came to 18 bases. Germline V gives CDR1 KGHSH, CDR2 LQKENI. The CDR3 sequence: CASSPFTDPVEEQYF. CDR3 nucleotides: TGTGCCAGCTCACCATTTACTGACCCCGTAGAAGAGCAGTACTTC.

The chain uses TRBV28 and TRBJ2-3; TRBD2 matches at 7 bases. The V segment lost 2 bases and the J segment 5 bases; nucleotides outside the gene matches: 7. The CDR3 is made up of 15 amino acids. The germline V gene has CDR1 MDHEN and CDR2 SYDVKM. The CDR3 loop reads CASSLLAVGVDTQYF. CDR3 nucleotides: TGTGCCAGCAGTTTACTAGCGGTAGGGGTAGATACGCAGTATTTT. The full variable domain, completed using reference TRBV28 and TRBJ2-3, is DVKVTQSSRYLVKRTGEKVFLECVQDMDHENMFWYRQDPGLGLRLIYFSYDVKMKEKGDIPEGYSVSREKKERFSLILESASTNQTSMYLCASSLLAVGVDTQYFGPGTRLTVL.

The chain joins TRBV7-9 to TRBJ1-1, with D possibly TRBD1 on 6 matching bases. V lost 6 bases and J lost 11, with 16 bases in between. This CDR3 contains 12 residues. CDR1 SEHNR and CDR2 FQNEAQ come from the germline V gene (reference sequence). The CDR3 nucleotides read TGTGCCAGCAGTCCAACCCAGGGGATCGCTTTCTTT. Translated: CASSPTQGIAFF. The entire variable domain, with the rest obtained from reference TRBV7-9 and TRBJ1-1, is as follows: DTGVSQNPRHKITKRGQNVTFRCDPISEHNRLYWYRQTLGQGPEFLTYFQNEAQLEKSRLLSDRFSAERPKGSFSTLEIQRTEQGDSAMYLCASSPTQGIAFFGQGTRLTVV.

The chain joins TRBV10-2 to TRBJ1-1; no firm D call. This CDR3 contains 13 residues. V shed 6 bases and J shed 0 bases, with 8 bases lying between them. Germline assignment: CDR1 WSHSY and CDR2 SAAADI. The CDR3 reads CASSRIMNTEAFF. The CDR3 nucleotides read TGCGCCAGCAGCCGGATTATGAACACTGAAGCTTTCTTT.

The chain joins TRBV5-1 to TRBJ2-7; 10 nucleotides line up with TRBD2. This CDR3 is 14 amino acids long. The V gene end was trimmed by 0 bases and the J gene end by 6 bases; junction bases not matched to a gene: 3. CDR1 is SGHRS and CDR2 is YFSETQ in the germline V gene. The CDR3 sequence is CASSLAGTSAEQYF. The CDR3 DNA sequence: TGCGCCAGCAGCTTGGCCGGGACTAGCGCCGAGCAGTACTTC.